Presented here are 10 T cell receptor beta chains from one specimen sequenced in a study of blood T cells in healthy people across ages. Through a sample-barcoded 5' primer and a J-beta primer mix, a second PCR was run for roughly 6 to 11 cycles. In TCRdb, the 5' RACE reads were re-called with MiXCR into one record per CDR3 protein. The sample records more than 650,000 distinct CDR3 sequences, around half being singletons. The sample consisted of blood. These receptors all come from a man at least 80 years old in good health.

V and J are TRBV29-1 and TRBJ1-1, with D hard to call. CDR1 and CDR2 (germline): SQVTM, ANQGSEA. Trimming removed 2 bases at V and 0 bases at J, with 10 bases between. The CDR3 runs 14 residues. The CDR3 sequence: CSVEPFSLNTEAFF. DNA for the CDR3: TGCAGCGTTGAACCTTTCTCCTTGAACACTGAAGCTTTCTTT. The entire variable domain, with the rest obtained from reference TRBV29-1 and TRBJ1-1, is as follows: SAVISQKPSRDICQRGTSLTIQCQVDSQVTMMFWYRQQPGQSLTLIATANQGSEATYESGFVIDKFPISRPNLTFSTLTVSNMSPEDSSIYLCSVEPFSLNTEAFFGQGTRLTVV.

CDR3 sequence: CAISESAQGNQEQYF. The CDR3 coding sequence is TGTGCCATCAGTGAGTCGGCACAGGGGAATCAAGAGCAGTACTTC. The chain combines TRBV10-3 with TRBJ2-4, with 7 bases matching TRBD1. Trimming removed 0 bases from V and 13 bases from J; junction bases left unmatched: 12. From germline, CDR1 is ENHRY and CDR2 SYGVKD. The CDR3 has 15 amino acids.

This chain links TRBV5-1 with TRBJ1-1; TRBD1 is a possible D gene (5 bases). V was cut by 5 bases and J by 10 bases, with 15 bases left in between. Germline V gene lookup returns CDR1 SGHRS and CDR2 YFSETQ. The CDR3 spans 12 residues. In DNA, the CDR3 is TGCGCCAGCAGTTATGCGGGGCAGAGAGCTTTCTTT. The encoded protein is CASSYAGQRAFF.

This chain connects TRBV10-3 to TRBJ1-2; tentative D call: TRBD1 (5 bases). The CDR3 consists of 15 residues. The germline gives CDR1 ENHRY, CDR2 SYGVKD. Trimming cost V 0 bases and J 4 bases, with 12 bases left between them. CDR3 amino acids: CAISESGGSTYGYTF. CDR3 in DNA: TGTGCCATCAGTGAGTCGGGGGGATCTACCTATGGCTACACCTTC.

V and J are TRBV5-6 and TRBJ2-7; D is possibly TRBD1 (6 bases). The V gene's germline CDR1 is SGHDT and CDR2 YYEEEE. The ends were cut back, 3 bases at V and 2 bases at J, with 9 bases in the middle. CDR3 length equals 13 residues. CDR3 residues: CASSWDIAYEQYF. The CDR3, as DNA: TGTGCCAGCAGCTGGGACATCGCCTACGAGCAGTACTTC.

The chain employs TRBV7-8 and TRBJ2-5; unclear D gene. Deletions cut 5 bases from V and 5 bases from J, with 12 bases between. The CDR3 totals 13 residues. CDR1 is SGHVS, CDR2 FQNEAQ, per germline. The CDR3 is CASSRLAWETQYF. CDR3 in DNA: TGTGCCAGCAGCCGACTCGCCTGGGAGACCCAGTACTTC.

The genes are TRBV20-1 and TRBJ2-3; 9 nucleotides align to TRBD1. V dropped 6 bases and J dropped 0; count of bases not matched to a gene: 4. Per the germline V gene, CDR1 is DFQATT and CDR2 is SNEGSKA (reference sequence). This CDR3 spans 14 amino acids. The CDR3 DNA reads TGCAGTGCCCGGGACAGGGCTAGCACAGATACGCAGTATTTT. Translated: CSARDRASTDTQYF.

The CDR3 loop is CSVVGGGMNTEAFF. The CDR3 nucleotides read TGCAGCGTTGTGGGGGGGGGTATGAACACTGAAGCTTTCTTT. This chain links TRBV29-1 with TRBJ1-1; D may be TRBD1 (5 bases). Germline V gives CDR1 SQVTM, CDR2 ANQGSEA. The CDR3 has 14 amino acids. Trimming pared 4 bases from V and 0 bases from J, leaving 12 bases between.

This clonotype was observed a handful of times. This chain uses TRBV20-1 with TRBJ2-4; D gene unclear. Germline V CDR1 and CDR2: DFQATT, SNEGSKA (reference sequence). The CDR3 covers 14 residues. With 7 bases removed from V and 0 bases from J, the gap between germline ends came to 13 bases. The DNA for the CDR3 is TGCAGTGTTCGCCAAGCAGTAGCCAAAAACATTCAGTACTTC. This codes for CSVRQAVAKNIQYF.

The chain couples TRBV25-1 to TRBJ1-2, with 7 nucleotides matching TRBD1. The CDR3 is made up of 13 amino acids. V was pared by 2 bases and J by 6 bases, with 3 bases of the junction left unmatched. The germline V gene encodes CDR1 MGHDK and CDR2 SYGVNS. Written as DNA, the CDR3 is TGTGCCAGCAGTGAACCCAGGGGGGATGGCTACACCTTC. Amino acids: CASSEPRGDGYTF.